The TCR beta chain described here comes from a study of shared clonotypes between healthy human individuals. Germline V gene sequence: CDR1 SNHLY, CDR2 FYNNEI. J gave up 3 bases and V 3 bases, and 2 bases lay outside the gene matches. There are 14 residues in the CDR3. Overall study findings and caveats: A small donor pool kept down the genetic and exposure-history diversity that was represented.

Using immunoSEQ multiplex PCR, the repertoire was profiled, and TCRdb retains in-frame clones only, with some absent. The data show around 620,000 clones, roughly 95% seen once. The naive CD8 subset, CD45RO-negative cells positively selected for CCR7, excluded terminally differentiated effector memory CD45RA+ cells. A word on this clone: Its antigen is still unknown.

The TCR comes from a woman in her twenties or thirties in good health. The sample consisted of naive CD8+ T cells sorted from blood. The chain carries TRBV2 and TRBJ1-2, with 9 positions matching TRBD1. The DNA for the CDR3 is TGTGCCAGCAGTGAGGGACAGGGCCACTATGGCTACACCTTC. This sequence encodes CASSEGQGHYGYTF.